Below, one T cell receptor beta chain is given with its context. This clone was observed at least ten times. The target of this receptor is not known. Base qualities were left out, and no much larger clone turns up one base away. The sample's time point label is to be understood as: baseline before first vaccination. The vaccinee samples were drawn from two UK trials, COV001 and COV002, one of which was a single-blind randomized controlled phase 2/3 trial testing AZD1222 (ChAdOx1 nCoV-19) in healthy adults. Trial participant PBMC samples were collected at day 0 and day 28 after the second dose for TCRbeta chain sequencing. The data originate from a study of T cell responses to AZD1222 COVID-19 vaccine (dated by TCRdb to about 2021). Looking at the study overall: AZD1222 recipients with second doses at about 4 weeks or about 12 weeks were pooled, because spike-specific TCR depth and breadth did not differ between schedules. A total of about 250 trial participants underwent TCR sequencing, of whom about 200 had received two doses of AZD1222 and about 26 had received two doses of the MenACWY control vaccine. Trial participants were enrolled into age subgroups of 18-55, 56-69 and 70-plus years, which contained about 150, 28 and 57 TCR-sequenced participants, respectively. Broader findings and caveats from the paper: Because no day 14 peak-response samples were available, the repertoires could be characterized only after the peak T cell response. After two AZD1222 doses, both the breadth and the depth of spike-specific TCRs were significantly higher than at day 0 and than in MenACWY recipients. Reportedly, close to half of the unique spike-specific TCRs recognized epitopes lying outside the regions that are mutated in the B.1.351 and B.1.1.7 variants. Vaccine-associated CD4 TCRs spanned the whole spike protein, with dominant responses in regions 160-218 and 743-854. Participants were mostly white British, with more females than males. The authors suggested clonal diversity may have been underestimated. The 56-69-year group was small, and its depth increase did not reach significance, likely because of low power. Conclusions about previously exposed vaccinees are limited because only six or seven AZD1222 recipients were SARS-CoV-2 seropositive at baseline.

The CDR3 regions of human TCRbeta chains were analyzed by immunosequencing. The paper's processing steps were these. Repertoire TCRs were matched against a reference library of SARS-CoV-2-specific TCRs generated with the MIRA antigen-specificity platform. Breadth was defined as the fraction of unique TCRs that were SARS-CoV-2-associated, and depth was defined as the fraction of total T cells that were SARS-CoV-2-associated. Using the MIRA data, every spike-specific TCR was mapped to the spike region that the TCR reacted to and assigned to either a CD4 or a CD8 class. Log10-transformed breadth and depth values were compared by one-way ANOVA with Sidak's multiple comparisons tests. The immuneACCESS repertoire file appears here via TCRdb, limited to in-frame rearrangements. These files lack a portion of the clones; in checked studies, under half of the deficit traces to unresolved V genes, and the cause of the others is not known. That table is the source of V, J and clone size, and D and trimming were worked out from the DNA. The sample includes about 180,000 clones, with 88% observed a single time. The top ten hold approximately 8% of the sample.

Source: peripheral blood, taken on day 0 of AZD1222 vaccination. The clonotype comes from an adult in good health.

The nucleotide sequence is given as TGCGCCAGCAGCCAAGATGGGCAGGGTGGGGCCAACGTCCTGACTTTC. It codes for CASSQDGQGGANVLTF. The chain joins TRBV4-3 to TRBJ2-6; the D segment could be TRBD1, given 5 matching bases. Sequences LGHNA (CDR1) and YSLEER (CDR2) are obtained from the germline V gene. Trimming at the junction amounts to 0 bases on V and 3 bases on J, and the germline ends lie 9 bases apart. Measured from the cysteine to the phenylalanine, the CDR3 is 16 residues long. Only the CDR3 region is kept as DNA, spanning 48 bases read in frame from base 1.